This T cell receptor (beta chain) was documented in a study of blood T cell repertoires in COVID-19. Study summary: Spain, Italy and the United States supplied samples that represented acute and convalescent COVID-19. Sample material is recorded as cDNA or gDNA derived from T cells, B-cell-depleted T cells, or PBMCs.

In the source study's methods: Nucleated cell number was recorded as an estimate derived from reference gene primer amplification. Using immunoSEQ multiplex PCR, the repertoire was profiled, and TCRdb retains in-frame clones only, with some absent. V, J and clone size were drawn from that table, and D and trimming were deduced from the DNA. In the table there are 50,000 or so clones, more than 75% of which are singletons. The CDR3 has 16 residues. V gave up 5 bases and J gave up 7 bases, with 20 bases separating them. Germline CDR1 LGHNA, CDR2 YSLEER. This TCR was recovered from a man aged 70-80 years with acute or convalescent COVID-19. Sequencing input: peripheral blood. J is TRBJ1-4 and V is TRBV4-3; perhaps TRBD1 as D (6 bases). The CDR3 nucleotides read TGCGCCAGCAGCGAGGGGGGGGGCGAGGGAAGTGAAAAACTGTTTTTT. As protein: CASSEGGGEGSEKLFF.